This paragraph reports one TCR beta chain. This entry comes from a study of long-term antiretroviral therapy in people with HIV. Researchers ran immunoSEQ v3.0 at survey level. Measured with immunoSEQ multiplex PCR; TCRdb has only the in-frame clones, and not every one. The sample shows approximately 27,000 clones, roughly nine tenths of them seen only once. The CDR3 is 16 residues long. CDR1 is SGHRS, CDR2 YFSETQ, per germline. V lost 1 base and J lost 9; bases outside the gene matches: 7. The sequenced sample was unsorted PBMCs, obtained 3.1 years after starting antiretroviral therapy. This TCR came from a young man with HIV. The chain has TRBV5-1 and TRBJ2-1; 13 bases align to TRBD2. CDR3 residues: CASSLHGLAGAREQFF. In nucleotides, the CDR3 is TGCGCCAGCAGCTTGCACGGACTAGCGGGGGCACGTGAGCAGTTCTTC.